Listed here are 19 T cell receptor beta chains from one sample, sequenced in a study of blood T cell repertoires in COVID-19. This table comes from immunoSEQ multiplex PCR, and its TCRdb copy is limited to in-frame clones, with some not included. Here the sample spans fewer than 50,000 clones, around 80% being singletons. Sequencing input: peripheral blood. The receptors derive from a man aged 65 to 79 with acute or convalescent COVID-19.

The V gene is TRBV29-1, the J gene TRBJ2-1; no reliable D call. The CDR3 runs 12 residues. The ends were cut back, 4 bases at V and 3 bases at J, with 7 bases in the middle. Germline V gene data show CDR1 as SQVTM and CDR2 as ANQGSEA. This CDR3 is CSVGSGYNEQFF. The CDR3 bases are TGCAGCGTTGGTTCAGGCTACAATGAGCAGTTCTTC.

This chain uses TRBV7-3 with TRBJ2-3; TRBD1 matches 9 bases. J was trimmed by 2 bases and V by 4 bases; bases with no gene match: 7. The CDR3 is made up of 16 amino acids. Germline assignment: CDR1 SGHTA and CDR2 FQGTGA. Written as DNA, the CDR3 is TGTGCCAGCAGCTCTTTGGGGACAGGGCCCACAGATACGCAGTATTTT. Protein sequence: CASSSLGTGPTDTQYF.

This sequence joins TRBV19 and TRBJ1-5; weak D call: TRBD1 (5 bases). Germline CDR1 is LNHDA and CDR2 is SQIVND (reference sequence). With 8 bases removed from V and 7 bases from J, the gap between germline ends came to 15 bases. This CDR3 comprises 13 residues. The CDR3 protein is CASLSGGAQPQHF. The CDR3 coding sequence is TGTGCCAGTCTCTCGGGTGGGGCGCAGCCCCAGCATTTT.

The CDR3: CASTWGAGGFGYTF. CDR3 nucleotide sequence: TGTGCCAGTACCTGGGGGGCAGGGGGCTTCGGCTACACCTTC. This chain connects TRBV19 to TRBJ1-2; 8 bases line up with TRBD1. The CDR3 contains 14 residues. V lost 7 bases and J lost 8; bases outside the gene matches: 12. CDR1 is LNHDA, CDR2 SQIVND, per germline (reference sequence). Full variable domain (rest looked up from reference TRBV19 and TRBJ1-2): DGGITQSPKYLFRKEGQNVTLSCEQNLNHDAMYWYRQDPGQGLRLIYYSQIVNDFQKGDIAEGYSVSREKKESFPLTVTSAQKNPTAFYLCASTWGAGGFGYTFGSGTRLTVV.

The count of this clone is one. This chain connects TRBV7-9 to TRBJ1-1, with 11 bases lining up with TRBD1. This CDR3 spans 14 amino acids. In germline, CDR1 is SEHNR, CDR2 FQNEAQ (reference sequence). Trimming removed 5 bases from V and 6 bases from J; junction bases left unmatched: 5. In DNA form, the CDR3 reads TGTGCCAGCAGCCGGGACAGGGGGGACGCTGAAGCTTTCTTT. This sequence encodes CASSRDRGDAEAFF.

The CDR3 reads CASSQVDGRGDTQYF. The CDR3 region has the DNA TGTGCCAGCAGCCAAGTAGATGGCAGAGGAGATACGCAGTATTTT. The chain uses TRBV4-2 and TRBJ2-3; D unresolved. This CDR3 is 15 amino acids long. Germline-derived CDR1 and CDR2 are LGHNA and YNFKEQ. V lost 1 base to trimming and J lost 5 bases, with 13 bases between them.

The CDR3 nucleotides read TGTGCCAGCAGCCCGAGACTCGTGAGCTCCTACAATGAGCAGTTCTTC. Protein sequence: CASSPRLVSSYNEQFF. The V call is TRBV7-2, the J call TRBJ2-1; no reliable D call. The CDR3 has 16 amino acids. Germline V gene sequence: CDR1 SGHTA, CDR2 FQGNSA. With 5 bases removed from V and 0 bases from J, the gap between germline ends came to 14 bases.

The V call is TRBV7-2, the J call TRBJ2-7; 8 nucleotides align to TRBD2. Trimming cost V 4 bases and J 7 bases; bases outside gene matches: 12. There are 15 residues in the CDR3. Germline CDR1 and CDR2: SGHTA and FQGNSA. For the CDR3, the DNA is TGTGCCAGCAGCTCCGGGCGGGAGGACTTTAGGGAGCAGTACTTC. This codes for CASSSGREDFREQYF.

The chain recombines TRBV12-3 or TRBV12-4 with TRBJ1-2; weak D call: TRBD1 (5 bases). The V end was cut by 5 bases, the J end by 8 bases, with 15 bases between. The CDR3 is 13 amino acids. The DNA for the CDR3 is TGTGCCAGCAGTCTATCCGGGACTTCAGGCTACACCTTC. Protein: CASSLSGTSGYTF.

V usage is TRBV13 and J usage is TRBJ2-5, with D possibly TRBD2 on 6 matching bases. V was pared by 3 bases and J by 0 bases, with 11 bases between. This CDR3 spans 15 amino acids. The V gene's germline CDR1 is PRHDT and CDR2 FYEKMQ (reference sequence). CDR3 sequence reads: CASSLEGDYQETQYF. In DNA, the CDR3 is TGTGCCAGCAGCTTGGAGGGTGACTACCAAGAGACCCAGTACTTC.

This clone was seen only a few times. The V and J genes are TRBV27 and TRBJ1-2; the D is unclear. The CDR3 loop spans 14 amino acids. The ends were cut back, 0 bases at V and 3 bases at J, with 8 bases in the middle. Per the germline V gene, CDR1 is MNHEY and CDR2 is SMNVEV (reference sequence). CDR3 in DNA: TGTGCCAGCAGTTTATCGGCCAGTTACTATGGCTACACCTTC. Residues: CASSLSASYYGYTF.

This clone was seen a handful of times. This chain uses TRBV5-1 with TRBJ1-1; 7 bases fit TRBD1. Germline loops: CDR1 SGHRS, CDR2 YFSETQ. The CDR3 runs 13 residues. The V segment lost 4 bases and the J segment 10 bases; nucleotides outside the gene matches: 10. The CDR3 region is CASSPQGEGRAFF. In nucleotides, the CDR3 is TGCGCCAGCAGCCCCCAGGGGGAAGGGCGAGCTTTCTTT.

The rearrangement uses TRBV19 and TRBJ2-7; TRBD1 agrees at 8 bases. This CDR3 spans 13 amino acids. V dropped 3 bases and J dropped 2; count of bases not matched to a gene: 0. CDR1 is LNHDA, CDR2 SQIVND, per germline (reference sequence). The CDR3 nucleotides are TGTGCCAGTAGTATGACAGGGGCCTACGAGCAGTACTTC. Amino acid sequence: CASSMTGAYEQYF.

CDR3 sequence: CASSLVPVIDGRAPDTQYF. The DNA for the CDR3 is TGCGCCAGCAGCTTGGTCCCAGTGATTGACGGGAGGGCCCCAGATACGCAGTATTTT. The chain is built from TRBV5-1 and TRBJ2-3; 8 nucleotides line up with TRBD2. With 0 bases clipped from V and 4 bases from J, the junction kept 16 bases outside the gene matches. This CDR3 is 19 amino acids long. Per germline, CDR1 SGHRS and CDR2 YFSETQ.

The chain recombines TRBV28 with TRBJ2-7; 8 positions agree with TRBD1. The CDR3 contains 15 residues. After removal of 2 bases from V and 4 bases from J, the junction contained 7 bases not matched to a gene. CDR1 is MDHEN and CDR2 is SYDVKM in the germline V gene. The CDR3 loop is CASSLRARGLYEQYF. CDR3 nucleotides: TGTGCCAGCAGTTTAAGAGCCAGGGGGCTATACGAGCAGTACTTC.

This chain links TRBV7-6 with TRBJ2-3; the match to TRBD2 covers 10 bases. The CDR3 has 16 amino acids. V shed 3 bases and J 6 bases; nucleotides not matched to a gene: 9. The germline gives CDR1 SGHVS, CDR2 FNYEAQ. CDR3 sequence reads: CASSFDAGLAVDTQYF. The CDR3 DNA reads as TGTGCCAGCAGCTTTGACGCCGGACTAGCGGTGGATACGCAGTATTTT.

The V and J genes are TRBV29-1 and TRBJ2-6; D gene ambiguous. The CDR3 runs to 13 residues. Trimming removed 2 bases at V and 4 bases at J, with 6 bases between. Per the germline V gene, CDR1 is SQVTM and CDR2 is ANQGSEA. CDR3 DNA sequence: TGCAGCGTTGAACCCCGGGGGGCCAACGTCCTGACTTTC. Its protein product is CSVEPRGANVLTF.

Only a few counts were recorded for this clone. V usage is TRBV10-1 and J usage is TRBJ1-5, with 9 bases aligning to TRBD1. Germline loops: CDR1 WNHNN, CDR2 SYGVQD (reference sequence). The CDR3 has 13 amino acids. Trimming at V came to 7 bases and at J to 5 bases, leaving 3 bases not matched to a gene. The CDR3 coding sequence is TGCGCCAGCACCTGGACAGGGGATCAGCCCCAGCATTTT. Translation: CASTWTGDQPQHF.

This clone came up once. V is TRBV27 and J is TRBJ1-6, with a possible D match to TRBD1 (5 bases). V dropped 8 bases and J dropped 5 bases, with 16 bases sitting between them. Germline lookup yields CDR1 MNHEY and CDR2 SMNVEV (reference sequence). CDR3 length: 15 residues. The CDR3 bases are TGTGCCAGCGGGCCGCTGGACAAGAATAATTCACCCCTCCACTTT. This gives the protein CASGPLDKNNSPLHF.